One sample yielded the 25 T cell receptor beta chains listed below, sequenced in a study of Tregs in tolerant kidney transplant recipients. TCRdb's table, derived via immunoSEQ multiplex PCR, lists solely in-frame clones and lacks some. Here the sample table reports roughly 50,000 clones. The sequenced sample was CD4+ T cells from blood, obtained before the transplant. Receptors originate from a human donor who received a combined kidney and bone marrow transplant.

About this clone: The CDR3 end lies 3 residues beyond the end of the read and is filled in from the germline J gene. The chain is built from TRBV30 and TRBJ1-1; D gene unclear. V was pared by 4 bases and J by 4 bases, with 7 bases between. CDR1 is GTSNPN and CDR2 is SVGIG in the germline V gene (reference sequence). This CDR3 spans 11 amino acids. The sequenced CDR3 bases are TGTGCCTGGACCCCTTCCACTGAA. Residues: CAWTPSTE. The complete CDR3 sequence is CAWTPSTEAFF.

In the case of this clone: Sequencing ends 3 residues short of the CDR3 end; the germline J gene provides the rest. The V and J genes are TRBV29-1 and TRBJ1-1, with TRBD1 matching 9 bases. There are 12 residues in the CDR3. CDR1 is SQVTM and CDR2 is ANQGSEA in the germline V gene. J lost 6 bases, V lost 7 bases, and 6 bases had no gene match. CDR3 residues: CSGGQGVSEAFF. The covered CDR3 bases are TGCAGCGGGGGACAGGGTGTGTCTGAA.

The sequenced part of the CDR3 DNA is TGTGCCTGGAGTGAAGGGACAGGGGTTGGAAATGAG. This gives the protein CAWSEGTGVGNE. The CDR3 in full is CAWSEGTGVGNEQFF. The rearrangement links TRBV30 to TRBJ2-1, with 10 bases lining up with TRBD1. The CDR3 end lies 3 residues beyond the end of the read and is filled in from the germline J gene. Per the germline V gene, CDR1 is GTSNPN and CDR2 is SVGIG (reference sequence). V lost 1 base and J lost 7; bases outside the gene matches: 7. The CDR3 contains 15 residues.

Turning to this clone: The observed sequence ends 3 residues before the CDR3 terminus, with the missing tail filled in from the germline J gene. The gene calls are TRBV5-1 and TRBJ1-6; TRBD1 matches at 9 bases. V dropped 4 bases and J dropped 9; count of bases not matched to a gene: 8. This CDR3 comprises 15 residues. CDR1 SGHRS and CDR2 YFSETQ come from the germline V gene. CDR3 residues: CASSPSGQGGSPLHF. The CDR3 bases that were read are TGCGCCAGCAGCCCGTCGGGACAGGGTGGTTCACCC.

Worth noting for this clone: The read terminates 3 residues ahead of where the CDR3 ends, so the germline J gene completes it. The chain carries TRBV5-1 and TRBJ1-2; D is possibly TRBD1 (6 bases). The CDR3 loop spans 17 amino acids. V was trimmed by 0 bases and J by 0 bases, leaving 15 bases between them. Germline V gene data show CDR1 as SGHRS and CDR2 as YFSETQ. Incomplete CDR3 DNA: TGCGCCAGCAGCTTGGCCCCTGGGACACAGGCTAACTATGGC. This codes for CASSLAPGTQANYG. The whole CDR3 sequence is CASSLAPGTQANYGYTF.

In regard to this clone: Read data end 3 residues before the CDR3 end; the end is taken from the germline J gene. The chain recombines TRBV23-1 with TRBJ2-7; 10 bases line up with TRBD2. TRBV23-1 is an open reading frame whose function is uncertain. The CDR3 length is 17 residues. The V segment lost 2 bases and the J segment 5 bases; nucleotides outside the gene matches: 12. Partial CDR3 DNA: TGCGCCAGCAGTCAAATGGGCGGAGCGGGAGGGGTCCACGAG. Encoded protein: CASSQMGGAGGVHE. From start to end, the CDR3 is CASSQMGGAGGVHEQYF.

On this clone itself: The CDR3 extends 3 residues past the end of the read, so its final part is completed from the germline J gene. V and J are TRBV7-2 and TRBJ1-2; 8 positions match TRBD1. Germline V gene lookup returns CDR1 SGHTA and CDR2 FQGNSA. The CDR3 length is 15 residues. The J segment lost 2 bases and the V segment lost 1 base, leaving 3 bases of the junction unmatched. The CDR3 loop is CASSLVAGGNYGYTF. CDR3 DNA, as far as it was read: TGTGCCAGCAGCTTAGTGGCAGGGGGCAACTATGGC. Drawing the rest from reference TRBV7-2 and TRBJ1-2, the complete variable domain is GAGVSQSPSNKVTEKGKDVELRCDPISGHTALYWYRQSLGQGLEFLIYFQGNSAPDKSGLPSDRFSAERTGGSVSTLTIQRTQQEDSAVYLCASSLVAGGNYGYTFGSGTRLTVV.

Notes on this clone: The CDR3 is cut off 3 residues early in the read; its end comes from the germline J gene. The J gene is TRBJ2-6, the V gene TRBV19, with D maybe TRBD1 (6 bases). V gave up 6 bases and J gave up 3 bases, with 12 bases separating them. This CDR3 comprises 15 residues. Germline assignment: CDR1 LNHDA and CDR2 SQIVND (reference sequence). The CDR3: CASRHQGLGANVLTF. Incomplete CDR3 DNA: TGTGCCAGTAGGCACCAGGGGCTTGGGGCCAACGTC.

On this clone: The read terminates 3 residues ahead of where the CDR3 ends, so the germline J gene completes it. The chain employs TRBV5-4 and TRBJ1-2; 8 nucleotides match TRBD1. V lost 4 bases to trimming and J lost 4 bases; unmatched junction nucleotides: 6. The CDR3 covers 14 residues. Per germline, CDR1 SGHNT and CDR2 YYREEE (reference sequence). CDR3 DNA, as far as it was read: TGTGCCAGCAGCGCCGGACAGGGAACCTATGGC. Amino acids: CASSAGQGTYG. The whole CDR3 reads CASSAGQGTYGYTF.

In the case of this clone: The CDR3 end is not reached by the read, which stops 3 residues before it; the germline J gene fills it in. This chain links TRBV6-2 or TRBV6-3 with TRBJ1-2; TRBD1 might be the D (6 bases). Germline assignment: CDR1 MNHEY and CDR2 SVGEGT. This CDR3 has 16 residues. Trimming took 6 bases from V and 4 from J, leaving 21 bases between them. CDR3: CASRDPLSGDTYGYTF. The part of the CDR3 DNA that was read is TGTGCCAGCAGAGACCCCCTTTCCGGGGACACCTATGGC.

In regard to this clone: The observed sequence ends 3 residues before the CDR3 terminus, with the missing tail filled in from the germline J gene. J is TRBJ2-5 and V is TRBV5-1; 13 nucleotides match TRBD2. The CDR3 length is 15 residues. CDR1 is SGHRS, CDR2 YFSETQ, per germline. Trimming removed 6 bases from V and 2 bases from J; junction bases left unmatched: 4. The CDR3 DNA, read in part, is TGCGCCAGCACCTCACTAGCGGGGGGGCAAGAGACC. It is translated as CASTSLAGGQET. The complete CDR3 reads CASTSLAGGQETQYF. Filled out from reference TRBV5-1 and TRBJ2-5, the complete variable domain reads KAGVTQTPRYLIKTRGQQVTLSCSPISGHRSVSWYQQTPGQGLQFLFEYFSETQRNKGNFPGRFSGRQFSNSRSEMNVSTLELGDSALYLCASTSLAGGQETQYFGPGTRLLVL.

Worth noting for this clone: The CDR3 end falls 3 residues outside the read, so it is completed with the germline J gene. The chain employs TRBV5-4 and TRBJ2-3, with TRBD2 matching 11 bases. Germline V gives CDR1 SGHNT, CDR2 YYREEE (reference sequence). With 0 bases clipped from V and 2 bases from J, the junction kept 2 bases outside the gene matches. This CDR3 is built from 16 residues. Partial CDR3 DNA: TGTGCCAGCAGCTTGGGACTAGCGGGACCCACAGATACG. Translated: CASSLGLAGPTDT. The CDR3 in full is CASSLGLAGPTDTQYF.

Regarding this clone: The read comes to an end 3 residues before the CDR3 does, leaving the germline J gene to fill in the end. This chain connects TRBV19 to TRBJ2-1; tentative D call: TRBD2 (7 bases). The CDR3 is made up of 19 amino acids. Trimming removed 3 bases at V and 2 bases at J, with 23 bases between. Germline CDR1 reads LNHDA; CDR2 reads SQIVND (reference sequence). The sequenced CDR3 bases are TGTGCCAGTAGTATGTGGCTCCGAGGGGGGGGAGCGGCCTACAATGAG. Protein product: CASSMWLRGGGAAYNE. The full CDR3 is CASSMWLRGGGAAYNEQFF. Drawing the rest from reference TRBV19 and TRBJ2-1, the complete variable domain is DGGITQSPKYLFRKEGQNVTLSCEQNLNHDAMYWYRQDPGQGLRLIYYSQIVNDFQKGDIAEGYSVSREKKESFPLTVTSAQKNPTAFYLCASSMWLRGGGAAYNEQFFGPGTRLTVL.

CDR3 sequence: CASSIGQNTGELFF. Incomplete CDR3 DNA: TGTGCCAGTAGTATCGGTCAGAACACCGGGGAG. The genes are TRBV19 and TRBJ2-2, with D unresolved. The CDR3 is cut off 3 residues early in the read; its end comes from the germline J gene. This CDR3 has 14 amino acids. CDR1 and CDR2 (germline): LNHDA, SQIVND (reference sequence). Trimming pared 3 bases from V and 1 base from J, leaving 6 bases between.

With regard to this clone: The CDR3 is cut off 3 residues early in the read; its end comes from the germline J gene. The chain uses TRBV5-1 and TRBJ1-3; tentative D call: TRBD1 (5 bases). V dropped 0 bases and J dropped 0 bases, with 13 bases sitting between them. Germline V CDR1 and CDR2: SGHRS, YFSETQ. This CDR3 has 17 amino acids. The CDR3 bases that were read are TGCGCCAGCAGCTTGGTGGGCCCAGGGTTCTCTGGAAACACC. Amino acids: CASSLVGPGFSGNT. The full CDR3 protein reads CASSLVGPGFSGNTIYF.

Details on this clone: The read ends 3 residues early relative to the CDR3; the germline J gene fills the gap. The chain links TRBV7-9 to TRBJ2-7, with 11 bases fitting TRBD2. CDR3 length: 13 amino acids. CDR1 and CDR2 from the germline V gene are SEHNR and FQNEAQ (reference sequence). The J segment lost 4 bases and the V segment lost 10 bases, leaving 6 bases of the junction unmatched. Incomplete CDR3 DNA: TGTGCCATCGAGGGACTAGCGGTATACGAG. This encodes CAIEGLAVYE. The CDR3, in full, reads CAIEGLAVYEQYF.

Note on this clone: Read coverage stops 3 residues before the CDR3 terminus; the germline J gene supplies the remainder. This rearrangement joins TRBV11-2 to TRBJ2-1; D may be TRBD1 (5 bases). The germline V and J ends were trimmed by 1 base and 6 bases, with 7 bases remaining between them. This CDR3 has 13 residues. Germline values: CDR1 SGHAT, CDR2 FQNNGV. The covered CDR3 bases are TGTGCCAGCAGCTTAGGCAGGGTCAATGAG. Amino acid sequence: CASSLGRVNE. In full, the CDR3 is CASSLGRVNEQFF.

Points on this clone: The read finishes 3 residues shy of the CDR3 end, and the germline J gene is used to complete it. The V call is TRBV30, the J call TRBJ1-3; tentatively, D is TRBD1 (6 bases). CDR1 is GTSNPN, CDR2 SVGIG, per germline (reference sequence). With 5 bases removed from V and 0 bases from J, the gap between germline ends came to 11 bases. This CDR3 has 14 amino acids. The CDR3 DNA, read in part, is TGTGCCTGGTGGACAGCAATCTCTGGAAACACC. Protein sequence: CAWWTAISGNT. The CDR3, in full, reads CAWWTAISGNTIYF.

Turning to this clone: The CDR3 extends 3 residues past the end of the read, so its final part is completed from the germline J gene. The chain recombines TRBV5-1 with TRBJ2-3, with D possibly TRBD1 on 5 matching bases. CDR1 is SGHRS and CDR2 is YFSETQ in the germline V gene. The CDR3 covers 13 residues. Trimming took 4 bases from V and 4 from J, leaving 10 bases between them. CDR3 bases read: TGCGCCAGCAGCACCTTACAGGCAGATACG. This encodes CASSTLQADT. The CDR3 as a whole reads CASSTLQADTQYF.

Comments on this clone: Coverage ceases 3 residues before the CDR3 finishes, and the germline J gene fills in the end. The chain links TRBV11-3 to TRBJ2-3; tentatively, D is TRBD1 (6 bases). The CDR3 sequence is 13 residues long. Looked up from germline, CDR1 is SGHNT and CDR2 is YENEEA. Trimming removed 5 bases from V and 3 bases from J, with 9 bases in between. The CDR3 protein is CASSTGQTDTQYF. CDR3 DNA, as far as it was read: TGTGCCAGCAGCACCGGACAGACAGATACG.

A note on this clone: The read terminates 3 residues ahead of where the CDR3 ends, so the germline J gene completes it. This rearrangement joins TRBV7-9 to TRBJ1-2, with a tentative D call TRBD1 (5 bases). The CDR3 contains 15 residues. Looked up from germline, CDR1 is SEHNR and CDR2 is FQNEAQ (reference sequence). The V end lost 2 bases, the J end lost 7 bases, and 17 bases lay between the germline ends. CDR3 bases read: TGTGCCAGCAGCTTACAGGCAGGGAAGGCCCTTGGC. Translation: CASSLQAGKALG. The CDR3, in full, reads CASSLQAGKALGYTF.

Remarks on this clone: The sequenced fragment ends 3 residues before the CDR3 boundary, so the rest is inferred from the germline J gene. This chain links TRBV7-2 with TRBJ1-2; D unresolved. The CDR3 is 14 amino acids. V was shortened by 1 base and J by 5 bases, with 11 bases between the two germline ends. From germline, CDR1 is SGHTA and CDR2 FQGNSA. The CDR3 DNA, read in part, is TGTGCCAGCAGCTTAGGTTTCAGGCCATATGGC. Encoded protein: CASSLGFRPYG. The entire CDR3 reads CASSLGFRPYGYTF. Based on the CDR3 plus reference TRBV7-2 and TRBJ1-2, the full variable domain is GAGVSQSPSNKVTEKGKDVELRCDPISGHTALYWYRQSLGQGLEFLIYFQGNSAPDKSGLPSDRFSAERTGGSVSTLTIQRTQQEDSAVYLCASSLGFRPYGYTFGSGTRLTVV.

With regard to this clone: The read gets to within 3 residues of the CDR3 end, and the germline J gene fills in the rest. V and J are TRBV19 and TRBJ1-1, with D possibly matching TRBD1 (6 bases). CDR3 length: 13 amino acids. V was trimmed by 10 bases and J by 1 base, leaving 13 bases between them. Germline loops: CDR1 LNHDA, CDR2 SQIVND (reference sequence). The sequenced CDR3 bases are TGTGCCACCCAAAGACAGGCGAACACTGAA. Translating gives CATQRQANTE. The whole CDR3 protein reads CATQRQANTEAFF.

Partial CDR3 DNA: TGCGCCAGCAGCTTGGGGCAGGGGAACCTTCATGAAAAA. Protein: CASSLGQGNLHEK. The full CDR3 is CASSLGQGNLHEKLFF. The gene calls are TRBV5-1 and TRBJ1-4, with a tentative D call TRBD1 (6 bases). The CDR3 end is not reached by the read, which stops 3 residues before it; the germline J gene fills it in. With 0 bases removed from V and 6 bases from J, the gap between germline ends came to 15 bases. CDR1 is SGHRS and CDR2 is YFSETQ in the germline V gene. The CDR3 totals 16 residues.

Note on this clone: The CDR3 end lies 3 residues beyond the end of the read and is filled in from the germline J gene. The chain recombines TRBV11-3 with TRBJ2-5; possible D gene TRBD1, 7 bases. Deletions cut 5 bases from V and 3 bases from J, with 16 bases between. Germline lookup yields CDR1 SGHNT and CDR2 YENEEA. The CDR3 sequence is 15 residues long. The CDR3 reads CASSLGRGEKETQYF. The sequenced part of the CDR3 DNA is TGTGCCAGCAGCCTCGGCAGGGGGGAAAAAGAGACC. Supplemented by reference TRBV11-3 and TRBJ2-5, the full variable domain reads EAGVVQSPRYKIIEKKQPVAFWCNPISGHNTLYWYLQNLGQGPELLIRYENEEAVDDSQLPKDRFSAERLKGVDSTLKIQPAELGDSAVYLCASSLGRGEKETQYFGPGTRLLVL.